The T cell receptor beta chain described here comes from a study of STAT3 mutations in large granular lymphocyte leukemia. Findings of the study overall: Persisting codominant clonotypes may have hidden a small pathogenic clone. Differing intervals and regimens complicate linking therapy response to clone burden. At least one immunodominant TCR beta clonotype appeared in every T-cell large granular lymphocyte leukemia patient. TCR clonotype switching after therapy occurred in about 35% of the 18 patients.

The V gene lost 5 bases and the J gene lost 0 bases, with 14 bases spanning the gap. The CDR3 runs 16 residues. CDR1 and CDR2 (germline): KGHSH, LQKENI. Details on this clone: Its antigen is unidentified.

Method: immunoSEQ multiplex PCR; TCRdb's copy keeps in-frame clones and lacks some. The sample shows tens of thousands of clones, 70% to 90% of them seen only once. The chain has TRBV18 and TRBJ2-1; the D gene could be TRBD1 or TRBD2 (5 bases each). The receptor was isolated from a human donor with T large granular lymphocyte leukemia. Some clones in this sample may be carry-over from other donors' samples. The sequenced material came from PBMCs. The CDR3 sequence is CASSVRGESSYNEQFF. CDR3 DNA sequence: TGTGCCAGCTCAGTCCGAGGGGAGAGCTCCTACAATGAGCAGTTCTTC.